This T cell receptor beta chain was profiled in a study of PD-1 blockade in classical Hodgkin lymphoma. Study findings and constraints: A significant rise in TCR diversity by C4D1 was seen for CD4+ but not CD8+ cells. Newly diagnosed patients reportedly trailed healthy donors in baseline TCR diversity. Complete responders showed a baseline diversity that resembled the diversity of newly diagnosed patients.

In this sample, this clone is medium-sized (0.01 to 0.1%). The antigen remains unidentified. Described time point: cycle 4 day 1 (C4D1), after six to seven weeks of nivolumab. Following autologous stem cell transplantation, relapse occurred in every patient, and exposure to brentuximab vedotin varied. Best response was recorded as complete response, partial response or progressive disease. The length of the CDR3 is 15 residues. V gave up 2 bases and J gave up 4 bases; unmatched junction bases: 5. The germline V gene has CDR1 MNHEY and CDR2 SMNVEV (reference sequence). This table comes from immunoSEQ multiplex PCR, and its TCRdb copy is limited to in-frame clones, with some not included. This table has some 34,000 clones, 70% to 80% appearing once.

The source of this sequence is a human donor with classical Hodgkin lymphoma. The gene calls are TRBV27 and TRBJ2-1; TRBD1 matches at 7 bases. The sample here was peripheral blood mononuclear cells (PBMCs), taken before the fourth cycle of nivolumab. The CDR3 region is CASSLKLGQYNEQFF. The CDR3 bases are TGTGCCAGCAGTTTAAAACTGGGACAGTACAATGAGCAGTTCTTC.